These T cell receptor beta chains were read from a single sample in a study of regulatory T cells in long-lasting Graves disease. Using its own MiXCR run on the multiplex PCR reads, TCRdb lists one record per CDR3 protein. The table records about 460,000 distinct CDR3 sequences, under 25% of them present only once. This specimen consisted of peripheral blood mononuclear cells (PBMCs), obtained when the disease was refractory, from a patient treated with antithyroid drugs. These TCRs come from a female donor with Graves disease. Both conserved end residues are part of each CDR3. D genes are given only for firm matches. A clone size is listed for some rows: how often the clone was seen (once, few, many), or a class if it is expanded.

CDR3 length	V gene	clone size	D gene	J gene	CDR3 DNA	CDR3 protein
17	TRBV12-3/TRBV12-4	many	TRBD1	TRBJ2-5	TGTGCCAGCACCCTGGACAGGGGGCCCTTCGGTTTGGAGACCCAGTACTTC	CASTLDRGPFGLETQYF
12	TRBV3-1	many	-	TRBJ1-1	TGTGCCAGCAGCCTCCGTCGGTACCAAGCTTTCTTT	CASSLRRYQAFF
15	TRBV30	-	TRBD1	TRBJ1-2	TGTGCCTGGGGTATCCGGGACAGGGGAAACTATGGCTACACCTTC	CAWGIRDRGNYGYTF
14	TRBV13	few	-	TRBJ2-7	TGTGCCAGCAGCTTAGAGGACAGATCCTACGAGCAGTACTTC	CASSLEDRSYEQYF
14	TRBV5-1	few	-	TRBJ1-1	TGCGCCAGCAGCAAAGACAGAGTGAACACTGAAGCTTTCTTT	CASSKDRVNTEAFF
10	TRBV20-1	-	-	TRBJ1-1	TGCAGTGCTGCCGCTCCTGAAGCTTTCTTT	CSAAAPEAFF
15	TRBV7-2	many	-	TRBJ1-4	TGTGCCAGCAGCCTGTCGTGGGTGACTAATGAAAAACTGTTTTTT	CASSLSWVTNEKLFF
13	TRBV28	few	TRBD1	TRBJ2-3	TGTGCCAGCAGCCTGGACAGGGGAACGACGCAGTATTTT	CASSLDRGTTQYF
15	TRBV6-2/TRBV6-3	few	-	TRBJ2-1	TGTGCCAGCAGAAGGACCTCCTTCTCCTACAATGAGCAGTTCTTC	CASRRTSFSYNEQFF
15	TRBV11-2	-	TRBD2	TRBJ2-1	TGTGCCAGCAGCTTGGGACTAGCATGGGAGGATGAGCAGTTCTTC	CASSLGLAWEDEQFF
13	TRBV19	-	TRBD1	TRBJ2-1	TGTGCCACCATCGGGACAGTATACAATGAGCAGTTCTTC	CATIGTVYNEQFF
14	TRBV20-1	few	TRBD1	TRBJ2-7	TGCAGTGCCACGACGAGACAGGGGGTCCACGAGCAGTACTTC	CSATTRQGVHEQYF
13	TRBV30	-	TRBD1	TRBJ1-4	TGTGCCTGGGCCTCAGGGGGCTATGAAAAACTGTTTTTT	CAWASGGYEKLFF
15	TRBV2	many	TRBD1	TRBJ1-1	TGTGCCAGCAGCGAACTTGGGACAGCGGGCACTGAAGCTTTCTTT	CASSELGTAGTEAFF
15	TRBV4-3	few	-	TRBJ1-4	TGCGCCAGCAGCCAAGATCGGGGGGATTATGAAAAACTGTTTTTT	CASSQDRGDYEKLFF
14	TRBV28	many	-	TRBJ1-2	TGTGCCAGCAGTCCCCCAGACGTTGGAGTTGGCTACACCTTC	CASSPPDVGVGYTF
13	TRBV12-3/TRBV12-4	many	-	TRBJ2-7	TGTGCCAGCAGGAAAGTGATCTCCTACGAGCAGTACTTC	CASRKVISYEQYF
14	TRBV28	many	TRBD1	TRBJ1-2	TGTGCCAGCAGTGAAGGGACAGACAACTATGGCTACACCTTC	CASSEGTDNYGYTF
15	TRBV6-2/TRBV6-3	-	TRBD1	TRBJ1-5	TGTGCCAGCAGTTACACGAGACAGGGGGCTCAGCCCCAGCATTTT	CASSYTRQGAQPQHF
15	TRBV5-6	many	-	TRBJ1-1	TGTGCCAGCGCTTCAGCCTCAAGATGGGACACTGAAGCTTTCTTT	CASASASRWDTEAFF
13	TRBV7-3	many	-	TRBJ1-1	TGTGCCAGCAGCCGTGAAATGAACACTGAAGCTTTCTTT	CASSREMNTEAFF
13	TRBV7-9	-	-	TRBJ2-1	TGTGCCAGCAGCCTTCATCATACCTGGGCGCAGTTCTTC	CASSLHHTWAQFF
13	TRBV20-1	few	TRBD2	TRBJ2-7	TGCAGTGTCGGGACTAGCGGGGAGGACGAGCAGTACTTC	CSVGTSGEDEQYF
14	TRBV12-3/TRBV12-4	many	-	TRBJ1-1	TGTGCCAGCAGTACGACAGGTTCGAACACTGAAGCTTTCTTT	CASSTTGSNTEAFF
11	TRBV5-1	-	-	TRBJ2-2	TGCGCCATCTCAGGGACCGGGGAGCTGTTTTTT	CAISGTGELFF
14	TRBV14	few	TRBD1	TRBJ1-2	TGTGCCAGCAGCCATGAGGACAGGGTCTATGGCTACACCTTC	CASSHEDRVYGYTF
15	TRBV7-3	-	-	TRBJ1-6	TGTGCCAGCAGCCTAACCCGGGACGTTAATTCACCCCTCCACTTT	CASSLTRDVNSPLHF
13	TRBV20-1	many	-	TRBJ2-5	TGCAGTGCTAGAGCCACAGGGCAAGAGACCCAGTACTTC	CSARATGQETQYF
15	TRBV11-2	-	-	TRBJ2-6	TGTGCCAGCAGCGAACCACGGTTTGGGGCCAACGTCCTGACTTTC	CASSEPRFGANVLTF
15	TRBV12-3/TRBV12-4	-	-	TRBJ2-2	TGTGCCAGCAGTTTATCCCCCGTTCTACCCGGGGAGCTGTTTTTT	CASSLSPVLPGELFF
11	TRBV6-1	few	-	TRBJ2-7	TGTGCCAGCAGTATTCAGGGGAAGCAGTACTTC	CASSIQGKQYF
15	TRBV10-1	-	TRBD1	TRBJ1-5	TGCGCCAGCAGCCTAACAGGGGATCTCAATCAGCCCCAGCATTTT	CASSLTGDLNQPQHF
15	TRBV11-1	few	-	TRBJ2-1	TGTGCCAGCAGGTCGAACAAGGCTAAGAGAAATGAGCAGTTCTTC	CASRSNKAKRNEQFF
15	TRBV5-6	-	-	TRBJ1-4	TGTGCCAGCAGCTTGGTTTTGGGAGTGGATGAAAAACTGTTTTTT	CASSLVLGVDEKLFF
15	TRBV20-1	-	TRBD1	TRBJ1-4	TGCAGTGCTAGATCACCAGGGGGAAGCAATGAAAAACTGTTTTTT	CSARSPGGSNEKLFF
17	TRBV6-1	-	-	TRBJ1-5	TGTGCCAGCAGTCCCGATTGGGCCTTCTATAGCAATCAGCCCCAGCATTTT	CASSPDWAFYSNQPQHF